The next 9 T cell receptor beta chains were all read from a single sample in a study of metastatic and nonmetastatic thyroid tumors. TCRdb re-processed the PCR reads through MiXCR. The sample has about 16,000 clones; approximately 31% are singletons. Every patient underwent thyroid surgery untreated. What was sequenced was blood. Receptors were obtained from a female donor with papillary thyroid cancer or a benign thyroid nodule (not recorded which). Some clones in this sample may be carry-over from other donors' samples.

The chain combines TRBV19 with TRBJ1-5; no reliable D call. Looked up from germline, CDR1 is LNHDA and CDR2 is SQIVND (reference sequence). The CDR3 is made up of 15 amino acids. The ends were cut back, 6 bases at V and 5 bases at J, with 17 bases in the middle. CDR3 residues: CASSPTWCGYQPQHF. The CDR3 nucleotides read TGTGCCAGTAGCCCCACATGGTGCGGTTATCAGCCCCAGCATTTT.

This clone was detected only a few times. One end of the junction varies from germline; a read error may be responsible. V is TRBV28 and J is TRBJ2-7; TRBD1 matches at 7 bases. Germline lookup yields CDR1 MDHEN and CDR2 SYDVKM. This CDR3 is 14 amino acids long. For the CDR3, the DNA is TGTGCCGGCAGTTCCACAGGGGTATCCTACGAGCAGTACTTC. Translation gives CAGSSTGVSYEQYF.

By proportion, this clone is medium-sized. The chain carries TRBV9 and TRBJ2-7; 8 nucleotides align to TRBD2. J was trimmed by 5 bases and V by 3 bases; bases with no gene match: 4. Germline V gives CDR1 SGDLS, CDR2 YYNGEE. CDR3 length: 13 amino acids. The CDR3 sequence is CASSEGLVDEQYF. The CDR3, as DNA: TGTGCCAGCAGCGAGGGACTAGTGGACGAGCAGTACTTC.

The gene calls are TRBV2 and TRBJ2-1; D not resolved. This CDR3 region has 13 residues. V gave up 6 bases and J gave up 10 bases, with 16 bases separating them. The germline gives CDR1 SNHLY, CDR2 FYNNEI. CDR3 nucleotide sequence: TGTGCCAGCAGCTTAAATCCAGGTTACGAGCAGTTCTTC. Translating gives CASSLNPGYEQFF.

The CDR3 sequence is CASSVEPGLYYGYTF. The CDR3 DNA reads TGTGCCAGCAGCGTGGAACCGGGCCTCTACTATGGCTACACCTTC. The chain carries TRBV9 and TRBJ1-2; no reliable D call. Trimming pared 2 bases from V and 3 bases from J, leaving 14 bases between. The CDR3 consists of 15 residues. Per the germline V gene, CDR1 is SGDLS and CDR2 is YYNGEE.

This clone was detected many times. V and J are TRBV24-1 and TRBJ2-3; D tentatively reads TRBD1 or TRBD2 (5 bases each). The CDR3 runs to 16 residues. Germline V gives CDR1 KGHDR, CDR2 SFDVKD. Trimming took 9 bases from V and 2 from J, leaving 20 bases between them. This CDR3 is CATEGPWDGTTDTQYF. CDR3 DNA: TGTGCCACCGAGGGGCCCTGGGACGGCACCACAGATACGCAGTATTTT.

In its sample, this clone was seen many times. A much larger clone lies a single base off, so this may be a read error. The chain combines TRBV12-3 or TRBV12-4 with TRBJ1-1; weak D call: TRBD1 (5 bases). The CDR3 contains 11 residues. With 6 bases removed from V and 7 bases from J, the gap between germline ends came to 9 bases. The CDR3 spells CASSQGLEAFF. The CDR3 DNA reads TGTGCCAGCAGCCAGGGACTTGAAGCTTTCTTT.

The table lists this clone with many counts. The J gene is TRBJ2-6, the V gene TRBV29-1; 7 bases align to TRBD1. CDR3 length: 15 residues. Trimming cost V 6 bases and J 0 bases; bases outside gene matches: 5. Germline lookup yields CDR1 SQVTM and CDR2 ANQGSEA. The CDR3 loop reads CSVGQTFSGANVLTF. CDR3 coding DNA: TGCAGCGTGGGACAGACGTTCTCTGGGGCCAACGTCCTGACTTTC.

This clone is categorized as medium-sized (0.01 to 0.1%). The CDR3 sequence: CASSQGDRVSYEQYF. In DNA, the CDR3 is TGTGCCAGCAGCCAGGGGGATAGGGTCTCCTACGAGCAGTACTTC. The rearrangement joins TRBV11-2 to TRBJ2-7, with 7 bases fitting TRBD1. With V trimmed by 5 bases and J by 0 bases, 7 bases remained unmatched. CDR1 SGHAT and CDR2 FQNNGV come from the germline V gene. This CDR3 comprises 15 residues.